The rows below give T cell receptor beta chains drawn from one sample of a study of shared clonotypes between healthy human individuals. Only in-frame clones appear in the TCRdb table, and some are missing; sequencing was by immunoSEQ multiplex PCR. Here the sample spans about 990,000 clones, roughly 74% being singletons. Material: memory CD4+ T cells from PBMCs. These TCRs come from a man between 18 and 35 years old in good health. Some clones in this sample may be carry-over from other donors' samples. Both conserved end residues are part of each CDR3. A D gene is named only where the DNA matches it firmly. Expanded clones are given a class, and other clones once, few, many or no size at all.

j_call: TRBJ2-5; d_call: TRBD1; clone_size: NA; v_call: TRBV28; cdr3_nt: TGTGCCAGCAGCCCCCTTGGACAGGGCCAGAAGACCCAGTACTTC; cdr3_aa: CASSPLGQGQKTQYF
j_call: TRBJ1-5; d_call: NA; clone_size: NA; v_call: TRBV30; cdr3_nt: TGTGCCTGGGAGGGTGGCAATCAGCCCCAGCATTTT; cdr3_aa: CAWEGGNQPQHF
j_call: TRBJ2-5; d_call: TRBD1; clone_size: NA; v_call: TRBV27; cdr3_nt: TGTGCCAGCAGTAGGGGGGACAGGGAGACCCAGTACTTC; cdr3_aa: CASSRGDRETQYF
j_call: TRBJ2-5; d_call: NA; clone_size: once; v_call: TRBV28; cdr3_nt: TGTGCCAGCAGCCGGAGCGGACAAGAGACCCAGTACTTC; cdr3_aa: CASSRSGQETQYF
j_call: TRBJ2-6; d_call: TRBD2; clone_size: NA; v_call: TRBV2; cdr3_nt: TGTGCCAGCAGTGAAGCAGCGGGAGCACCCACTCTCTCTGGGGCCAACGTCCTGACTTTC; cdr3_aa: CASSEAAGAPTLSGANVLTF
j_call: TRBJ1-4; d_call: NA; clone_size: NA; v_call: TRBV20-1; cdr3_nt: TGCAGTGCTATTCTTAATGAAAAACTGTTTTTT; cdr3_aa: CSAILNEKLFF
j_call: TRBJ2-7; d_call: NA; clone_size: once; v_call: TRBV18; cdr3_nt: TGTGCCAGCTCACCACCGACACCGCACTACGAGCAGTACTTC; cdr3_aa: CASSPPTPHYEQYF
j_call: TRBJ2-1; d_call: NA; clone_size: NA; v_call: TRBV10-3; cdr3_nt: TGTGCCATCAGGGACGCCAAAGGGTCCTACAATGAGCAGTTCTTC; cdr3_aa: CAIRDAKGSYNEQFF
j_call: TRBJ2-2; d_call: NA; clone_size: once; v_call: TRBV7-7; cdr3_nt: TGTGCCAGCAGCTTTCTTCGTTCTGAGGGCAGGGCCGGGGAGCTGTTTTTT; cdr3_aa: CASSFLRSEGRAGELFF
j_call: TRBJ2-7; d_call: NA; clone_size: NA; v_call: TRBV5-4; cdr3_nt: TGTGCCAGCAGCCCTACCAATGGGGGGCAATTTGCATTC; cdr3_aa: CASSPTNGGQFAF
j_call: TRBJ2-1; d_call: NA; clone_size: NA; v_call: TRBV29-1; cdr3_nt: TGCAGCGTCTTTGGGGGCTCTTCCTACAATGAGCAGTTCTTC; cdr3_aa: CSVFGGSSYNEQFF
j_call: TRBJ2-5; d_call: TRBD2; clone_size: NA; v_call: TRBV6-5; cdr3_nt: TGTGCCAGCAGCCCCTCGACTAGCAGGAAGACCCAGTACTTC; cdr3_aa: CASSPSTSRKTQYF
j_call: TRBJ2-2; d_call: NA; clone_size: once; v_call: TRBV30; cdr3_nt: TGTGCCTGGAGCCAGGGGCCTGCGAACACCGGGGAGCTGTTTTTT; cdr3_aa: CAWSQGPANTGELFF
j_call: TRBJ2-3; d_call: NA; clone_size: NA; v_call: TRBV7-3; cdr3_nt: TGTGCCAGCAGCCCTGGGGGGGATACGCAGTATTTT; cdr3_aa: CASSPGGDTQYF
j_call: TRBJ1-1; d_call: NA; clone_size: few; v_call: TRBV7-9; cdr3_nt: TGTGCCACCCGAAATTCAGGGAACACTGAAGCTTTCTTT; cdr3_aa: CATRNSGNTEAFF
j_call: TRBJ1-2; d_call: TRBD1; clone_size: NA; v_call: TRBV5-4; cdr3_nt: TGTGCCAGCAGCCCGCAGGGGGCTGGGTATGGCTACACCTTC; cdr3_aa: CASSPQGAGYGYTF
j_call: TRBJ2-6; d_call: NA; clone_size: NA; v_call: TRBV19; cdr3_nt: TGTGCCAGTAGTCCAAACTCTGGGGCCAACGTCCTGACTTTC; cdr3_aa: CASSPNSGANVLTF
j_call: TRBJ1-2; d_call: TRBD1; clone_size: NA; v_call: TRBV18; cdr3_nt: TGTGCCAGCTCACCGGACAGGGGATATGGCTACACCTTC; cdr3_aa: CASSPDRGYGYTF